The clone carrying this TCR beta chain has a count of ten or more. Its target is unknown. Time point: newly diagnosed GD, antithyroid drugs for less than 3 months. Extracted RNA from PBMCs served as the source of the TCR library. Looked up from germline, CDR1 is MNHEY and CDR2 is SMNVEV (reference sequence). CDR3 length: 15 residues. V was clipped by 2 bases and J by 4 bases, with 15 bases between them. The source of the sample is a study of regulatory T cells in long-lasting Graves disease. Study at large: Freshly diagnosed Graves' patients had used antithyroid drugs for under 3 months. Findings and limits, study-wide: TCR diversity in persistent Graves' patients was below that of newly diagnosed ones. Among persistent patients, a larger number of public clonotypes were shared (roughly 2,700) than among newly diagnosed patients (more than 850).

HTBI primers from iRepertoire and Arm-PCR of CDR3 regions yielded the TCR beta libraries. A single record per CDR3 protein comes from TCRdb applying MiXCR to the multiplex PCR reads. The top ten clones hold around 11% of a sample with about 220,000 distinct CDR3 sequences, roughly 19% of them seen once. This sample also appeared in a second study, on T cells in Graves' hyperthyroidism and ophthalmopathy. That investigation notes: Ophthalmopathy cases were set apart from stable hyperthyroidism by a 13 V-J model.

The TCR originated in a woman in her thirties with Graves disease. This sample comprised peripheral blood mononuclear cells (PBMCs), obtained at new diagnosis, from a patient treated with antithyroid drugs. The V call is TRBV27, the J call TRBJ2-7; D is perhaps TRBD2 (6 bases). Written as DNA, the CDR3 is TGTGCCAGCAGTTTAAGTGCGGGGCTAGGATACGAGCAGTACTTC. This gives the protein CASSLSAGLGYEQYF.